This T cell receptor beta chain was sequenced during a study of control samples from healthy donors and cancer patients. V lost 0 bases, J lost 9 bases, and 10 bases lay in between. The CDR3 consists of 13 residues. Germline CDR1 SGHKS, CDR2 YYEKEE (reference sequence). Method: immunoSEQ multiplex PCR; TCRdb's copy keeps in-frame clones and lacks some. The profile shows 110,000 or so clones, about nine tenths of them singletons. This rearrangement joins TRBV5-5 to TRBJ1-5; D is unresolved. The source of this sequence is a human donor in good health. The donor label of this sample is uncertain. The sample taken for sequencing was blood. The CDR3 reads CASSLVVGRPQHF. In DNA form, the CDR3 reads TGTGCCAGCAGCTTGGTGGTGGGTAGGCCCCAGCATTTT.